This T cell receptor beta chain was recovered during a study of molecular identifiers for immune sequencing clone quantification. At the level of the study: Sequencing covered four of five parts into which replicate RNA from around 20,000 or 100,000 naive CD8 cells was split.

CD8+CD4-CCR7+CD45RA+ sorting gave the naive CD8 T cells. TCRdb reprocessed the PCR reads via MiXCR and lists one record per CDR3 protein. This table has 65,000 or so distinct CDR3 sequences, 15% to 20% appearing once. Turning to this clonotype: This may come from a read error, since a much larger clone is one base off.

The length of the CDR3 is 13 residues. Germline values: CDR1 SGHTA, CDR2 FQGNSA. Sequencing was done on a sample of naive CD8+ T cells from blood, with Jurkat cell RNA spiked in. The subset: FACS-sorted CD8+CD4-CCR7+CD45RA+ naive T cells. This TCR derives from a human donor in good health. Some libraries in this study had Jurkat cell RNA spiked in. V usage is TRBV7-2 and J usage is TRBJ2-1; 7 bases align to TRBD2. The DNA for the CDR3 is TGTGTCAGCAGCCGCTGGGGGGGGGATGAGCAGTTCTTC. Its translation is CVSSRWGGDEQFF. Full variable domain (outside the CDR3, taken from reference TRBV7-2 and TRBJ2-1): GAGVSQSPSNKVTEKGKDVELRCDPISGHTALYWYRQSLGQGLEFLIYFQGNSAPDKSGLPSDRFSAERTGGSVSTLTIQRTQQEDSAVYLCVSSRWGGDEQFFGPGTRLTVL.